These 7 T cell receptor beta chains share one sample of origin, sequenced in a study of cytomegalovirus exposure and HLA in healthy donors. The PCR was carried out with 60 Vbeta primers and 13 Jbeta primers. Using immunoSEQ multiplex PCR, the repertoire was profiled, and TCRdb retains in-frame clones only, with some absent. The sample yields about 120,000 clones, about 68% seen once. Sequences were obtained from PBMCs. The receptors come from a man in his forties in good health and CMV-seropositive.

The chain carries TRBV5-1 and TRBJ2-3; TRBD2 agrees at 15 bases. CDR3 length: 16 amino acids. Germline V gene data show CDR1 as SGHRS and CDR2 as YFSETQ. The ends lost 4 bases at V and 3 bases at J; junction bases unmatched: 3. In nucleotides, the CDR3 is TGCGCCAGCAGCAGGACTAGCGGGGGGGTAACAGATACGCAGTATTTT. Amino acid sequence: CASSRTSGGVTDTQYF.

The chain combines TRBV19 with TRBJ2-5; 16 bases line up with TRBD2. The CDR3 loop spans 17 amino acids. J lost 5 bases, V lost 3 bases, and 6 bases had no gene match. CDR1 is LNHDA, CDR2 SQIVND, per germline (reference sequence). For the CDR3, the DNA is TGTGCCAGTAGTATTGTGGGACTAGCGGGGGGGCTTGAGACCCAGTACTTC. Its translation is CASSIVGLAGGLETQYF. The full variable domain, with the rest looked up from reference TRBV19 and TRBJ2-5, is DGGITQSPKYLFRKEGQNVTLSCEQNLNHDAMYWYRQDPGQGLRLIYYSQIVNDFQKGDIAEGYSVSREKKESFPLTVTSAQKNPTAFYLCASSIVGLAGGLETQYFGPGTRLLVL.

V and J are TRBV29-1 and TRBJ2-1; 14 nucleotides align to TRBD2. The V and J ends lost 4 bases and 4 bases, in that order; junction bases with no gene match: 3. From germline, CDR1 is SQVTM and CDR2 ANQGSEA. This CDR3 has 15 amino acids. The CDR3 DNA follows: TGCAGCGTTGGAGGGACTAGCGGGGGTTACAATGAGCAGTTCTTC. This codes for CSVGGTSGGYNEQFF.

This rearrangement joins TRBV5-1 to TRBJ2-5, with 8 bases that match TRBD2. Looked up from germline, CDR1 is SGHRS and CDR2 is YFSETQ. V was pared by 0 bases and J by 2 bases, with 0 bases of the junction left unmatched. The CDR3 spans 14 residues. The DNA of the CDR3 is TGCGCCAGCAGCTTGGGCGGGGGGCAAGAGACCCAGTACTTC. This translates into CASSLGGGQETQYF.

The CDR3 DNA sequence: TGTGCCAGCAGTTTAATGGCGGGTAGCTCCTATAATTCACCCCTCCACTTT. Its protein product is CASSLMAGSSYNSPLHF. The chain has TRBV27 and TRBJ1-6; D uncertain. Trimming shortened V by 2 bases and J by 0 bases, and 11 bases separated the two germline ends. Germline V gives CDR1 MNHEY, CDR2 SMNVEV (reference sequence). CDR3 length: 17 residues.

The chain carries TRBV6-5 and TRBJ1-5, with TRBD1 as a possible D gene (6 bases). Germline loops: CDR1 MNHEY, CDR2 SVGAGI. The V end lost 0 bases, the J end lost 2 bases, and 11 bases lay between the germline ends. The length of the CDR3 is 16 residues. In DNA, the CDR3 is TGTGCCAGCAGTTACTCATGGGGGCGCGGCAATCAGCCCCAGCATTTT. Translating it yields CASSYSWGRGNQPQHF.

CDR3 nucleotides: TGTGCCAGCAGTTACTCCGGCGGGAGGACAGATACGCAGTATTTT. This codes for CASSYSGGRTDTQYF. This chain joins TRBV6-6 and TRBJ2-3, with TRBD2 matching over 8 bases. Trimming took 0 bases from V and 3 from J; bases not matched to a gene: 2. The CDR3 spans 15 residues. Germline CDR1 MNHNY, CDR2 SVGAGI (reference sequence).